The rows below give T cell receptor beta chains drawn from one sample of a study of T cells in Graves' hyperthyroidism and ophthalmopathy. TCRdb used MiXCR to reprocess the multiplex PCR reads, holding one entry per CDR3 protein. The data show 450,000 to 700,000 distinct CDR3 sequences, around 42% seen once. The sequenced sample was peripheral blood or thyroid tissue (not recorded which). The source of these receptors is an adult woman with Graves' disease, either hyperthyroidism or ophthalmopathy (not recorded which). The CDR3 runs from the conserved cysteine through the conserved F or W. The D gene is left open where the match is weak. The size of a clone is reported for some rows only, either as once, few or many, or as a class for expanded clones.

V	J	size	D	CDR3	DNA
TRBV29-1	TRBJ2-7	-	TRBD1	CSGGQRQGYEQYF	TGCAGTGGGGGTCAGAGACAGGGTTACGAGCAGTACTTC
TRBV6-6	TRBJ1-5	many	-	CASSRGGADQPQHF	TGTGCCAGCAGTAGGGGGGGCGCGGATCAGCCCCAGCATTTT
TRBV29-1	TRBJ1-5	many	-	CSVEQGLNQPQHF	TGCAGCGTGGAACAGGGCCTCAATCAGCCCCAGCATTTT
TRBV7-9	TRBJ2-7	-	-	CASSPIGGIYEQYF	TGTGCCAGCAGCCCAATCGGGGGCATTTACGAGCAGTACTTC
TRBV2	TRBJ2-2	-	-	CARSGTSRGELFF	TGTGCTCGGTCCGGGACTTCGCGCGGGGAGCTGTTTTTT
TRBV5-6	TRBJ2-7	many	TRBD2	CASASGLFYEQYF	TGTGCCAGCGCTAGCGGCCTATTCTACGAGCAGTACTTC
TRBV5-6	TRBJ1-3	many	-	CASSSGPPGNTIYF	TGTGCCAGCAGCTCGGGACCCCCAGGAAACACCATATATTTT
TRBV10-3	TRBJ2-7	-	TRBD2	CAISEPGRLASQYF	TGTGCCATCAGTGAGCCTGGACGACTAGCTTCCCAGTACTTC
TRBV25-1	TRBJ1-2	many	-	CASSGGPYGYTF	TGTGCCAGCAGTGGGGGACCCTATGGCTACACCTTC
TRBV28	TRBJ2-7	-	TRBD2	CASGGGLYEQYF	TGTGCCAGTGGGGGGGGTCTCTACGAGCAGTACTTC
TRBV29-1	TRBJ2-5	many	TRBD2	CSVVPGGGETQYF	TGCAGCGTTGTCCCGGGAGGGGGGGAGACCCAGTACTTC
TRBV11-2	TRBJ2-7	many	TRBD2	CASNRLGLAGFHEQYF	TGTGCCAGCAACAGACTTGGACTAGCGGGATTCCACGAGCAGTACTTC
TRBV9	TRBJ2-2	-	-	CASSVGGSKITGELFF	TGTGCCAGCAGCGTAGGAGGGAGTAAGATTACCGGGGAGCTGTTTTTT
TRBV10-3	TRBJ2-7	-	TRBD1	CAMGQGITTYEQYF	TGTGCCATGGGACAGGGTATAACCACCTACGAGCAGTACTTC
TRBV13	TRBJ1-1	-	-	CASRKSRGTEAFF	TGTGCCAGCAGAAAGTCTAGGGGCACTGAAGCTTTCTTT
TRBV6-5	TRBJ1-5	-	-	CASSYSAGAGRHF	TGTGCCAGCAGTTACTCGGCCGGGGCTGGTAGGCATTTT
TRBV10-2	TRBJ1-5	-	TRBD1	CASSQGGTGLGAQHF	TGCGCCAGCAGCCAAGGCGGGACAGGGCTCGGGGCCCAGCATTTT
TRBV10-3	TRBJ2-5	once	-	CASSVVGSEETQYF	TGTGCCAGCAGTGTGGTGGGGAGCGAAGAGACCCAGTACTTC
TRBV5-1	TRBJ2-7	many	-	CASGRTRYEQYF	TGCGCCAGCGGGAGGACGCGCTACGAGCAGTACTTC